This T cell receptor (beta chain) was retrieved from a study of T cells after yellow fever vaccination. In the study overall: Preparing low-cell-number fractions relied on SMART-Seq v4 Ultra Low Input. The study's findings and limits: A faster peak, day 5 versus 15, was reached by the weaker secondary response. Of the clonotypes, a small share occurred in both CD4 and CD8 compartments.

This CDR3 region has 12 residues. The germline V gene encodes CDR1 MNHNS and CDR2 SASEGT. V lost 5 bases, J lost 0 bases, and 4 bases lay in between. Note on this clonotype: As yet, its antigen is unknown.

A 5'RACE template-switching step, the method used to make TCR cDNA, added a universal primer site and UMIs. MiXCR was run by TCRdb on the 5' RACE reads, yielding one entry per CDR3 protein. The data hold 450,000 to 550,000 distinct CDR3 sequences, with 15% to 20% observed a single time. The sequencing here drew on PBMCs, taken 15 days after the yellow fever booster vaccination. This receptor was obtained from a man under 40 who received the YFV17D yellow fever vaccine. V usage is TRBV6-1 and J usage is TRBJ1-1; unclear D gene. CDR3 loop: CASSKVNTEAFF. DNA for the CDR3: TGTGCCAGCAGTAAGGTGAACACTGAAGCTTTCTTT.